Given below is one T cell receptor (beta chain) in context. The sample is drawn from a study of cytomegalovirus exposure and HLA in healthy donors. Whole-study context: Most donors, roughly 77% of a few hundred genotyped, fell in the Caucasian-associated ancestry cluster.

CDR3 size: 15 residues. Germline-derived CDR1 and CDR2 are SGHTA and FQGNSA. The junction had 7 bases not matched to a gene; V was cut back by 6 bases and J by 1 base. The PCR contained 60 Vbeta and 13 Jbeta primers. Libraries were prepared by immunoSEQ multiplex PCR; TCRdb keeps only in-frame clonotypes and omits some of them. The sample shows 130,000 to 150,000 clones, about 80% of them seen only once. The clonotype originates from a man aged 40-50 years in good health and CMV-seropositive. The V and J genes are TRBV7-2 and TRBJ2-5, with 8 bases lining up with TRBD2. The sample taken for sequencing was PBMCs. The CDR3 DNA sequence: TGTGCCAGCAGTAAGAACCGGGGGGGCCAAGAGACCCAGTACTTC. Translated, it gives CASSKNRGGQETQYF.